A single sample is the source of the 21 T cell receptor beta chains below, sequenced in a study of T cells in Graves' hyperthyroidism and ophthalmopathy. The TCR beta CDR3 regions underwent amplification using RNA transcripts as the source. TCR CDR3 regions were first amplified by RT-PCR with HTBI primers. TCRdb redid the calling of the multiplex PCR reads with MiXCR, one entry per CDR3 protein. The sample carries around 700,000 distinct CDR3 sequences, 18% recorded once. The material sequenced was blood. These receptors were collected from a woman between 50 and 59 years old with Graves' hyperthyroidism that later progressed to Graves' ophthalmopathy.

The J gene is TRBJ1-6, the V gene TRBV19; no clear D. The germline gives CDR1 LNHDA, CDR2 SQIVND (reference sequence). V was clipped by 5 bases and J by 8 bases, with 16 bases between them. The CDR3 totals 15 residues. The DNA for the CDR3 is TGTGCCAGTAGTGAGTCGGGCAGTGGCTATTCACCCCTCCACTTT. This gives the protein CASSESGSGYSPLHF. Variable domain in full (rest from reference TRBV19 and TRBJ1-6): DGGITQSPKYLFRKEGQNVTLSCEQNLNHDAMYWYRQDPGQGLRLIYYSQIVNDFQKGDIAEGYSVSREKKESFPLTVTSAQKNPTAFYLCASSESGSGYSPLHFGNGTRLTVT.

V gene TRBV6-5 combines with J gene TRBJ2-7, with 7 positions matching TRBD2. After removal of 2 bases from V and 6 bases from J, the junction contained 7 bases not matched to a gene. The CDR3 has 14 amino acids. Germline assignment: CDR1 MNHEY and CDR2 SVGAGI. CDR3 loop: CASSYPGGQFEQYF. The CDR3 DNA reads TGTGCCAGCAGTTACCCGGGAGGCCAGTTCGAGCAGTACTTC.

This clonotype was detected ten times or more. V gene TRBV5-1 combines with J gene TRBJ2-7; 9 nucleotides match TRBD1. This CDR3 contains 14 residues. The V and J ends lost 3 bases and 4 bases, in that order; junction bases with no gene match: 5. Germline CDR1 and CDR2: SGHRS and YFSETQ. The CDR3, as DNA: TGCGCCAGCAGCTGGGGACAGGGTACGTACGAGCAGTACTTC. This translates into CASSWGQGTYEQYF.

This chain joins TRBV10-3 and TRBJ2-5; tentative D call: TRBD1 (6 bases). This CDR3 spans 15 amino acids. The V end lost 5 bases, the J end lost 3 bases, and 16 bases lay between the germline ends. Germline lookup yields CDR1 ENHRY and CDR2 SYGVKD. Written as DNA, the CDR3 is TGTGCCATCAGTTCCACCTCGACAGGAAAAGAGACCCAGTACTTC. This sequence encodes CAISSTSTGKETQYF.

This chain joins TRBV10-2 and TRBJ1-2; 8 bases map to TRBD1. CDR1 WSHSY and CDR2 SAAADI come from the germline V gene. The CDR3 has 13 amino acids. J gave up 4 bases and V 6 bases, and 4 bases lay outside the gene matches. The CDR3 is CASRETGVYGYTF. The DNA of the CDR3 is TGCGCCAGCAGGGAGACAGGGGTCTATGGCTACACCTTC.

This clonotype has more than one count but fewer than ten. The chain couples TRBV11-3 to TRBJ1-6; TRBD1 might be the D (5 bases). The germline V gene encodes CDR1 SGHNT and CDR2 YENEEA. There are 15 residues in the CDR3. V was cut by 5 bases and J by 7 bases, with 15 bases left in between. CDR3 nucleotide sequence: TGTGCCAGCAGCATATCCGGGACGGAGAATTCACCCCTCCACTTT. Translated, it gives CASSISGTENSPLHF. Full variable domain (missing parts from reference TRBV11-3 and TRBJ1-6): EAGVVQSPRYKIIEKKQPVAFWCNPISGHNTLYWYLQNLGQGPELLIRYENEEAVDDSQLPKDRFSAERLKGVDSTLKIQPAELGDSAVYLCASSISGTENSPLHFGNGTRLTVT.

This clonotype was detected many times. This chain links TRBV27 with TRBJ2-3, with TRBD1 matching 9 bases. This CDR3 contains 15 residues. Unmatched junction bases numbered 5, after V lost 2 bases and J lost 5 bases. Germline CDR1 reads MNHEY; CDR2 reads SMNVEV (reference sequence). In DNA form, the CDR3 reads TGTGCCAGCAGTTTAGGGACAGGGTTCGTAGATACGCAGTATTTT. Its translation: CASSLGTGFVDTQYF.

This chain joins TRBV28 and TRBJ1-1; weak D call: TRBD1 (6 bases). Germline CDR1 and CDR2: MDHEN and SYDVKM. The V and J ends lost 5 bases and 5 bases respectively, with 18 bases between them. The CDR3 length is 15 residues. The CDR3 region is CASSRPTTGRTEAFF. The DNA for the CDR3 is TGTGCCAGCAGTCGACCAACCACAGGGAGGACTGAAGCTTTCTTT.

This clonotype has ten or more counts. This chain joins TRBV20-1 and TRBJ1-2, with 10 bases fitting TRBD1. The CDR3 sequence is 13 residues long. The germline V gene encodes CDR1 DFQATT and CDR2 SNEGSKA (reference sequence). J gave up 5 bases and V 5 bases, and 5 bases lay outside the gene matches. CDR3 loop: CSASWDRGYGYTF. The CDR3 bases are TGCAGTGCTTCGTGGGACAGGGGTTATGGCTACACCTTC.

This chain joins TRBV11-1 and TRBJ2-1; weak D call: TRBD2 (6 bases). The germline V gene encodes CDR1 SGHAT and CDR2 FQDESV (reference sequence). Trimming took off 6 bases at V and 3 bases at J, with 21 bases between the two ends. The CDR3 sequence is 17 residues long. The CDR3 nucleotides read TGTGCCAGCAGTAGGGGTGGTAGCGGACTGATCTACAATGAGCAGTTCTTC. Translating it yields CASSRGGSGLIYNEQFF.

In DNA form, the CDR3 reads TGTGCCAGCACCGAGGGAGACGAGCAGTACTTC. The encoded protein is CASTEGDEQYF. The rearrangement joins TRBV27 to TRBJ2-7; the D gene is possibly TRBD2 (5 bases). This CDR3 has 11 amino acids. From germline, CDR1 is MNHEY and CDR2 SMNVEV (reference sequence). V lost 7 bases to trimming and J lost 5 bases, with 9 bases between them.

In this sample, this clonotype turned up a few times. The CDR3 bases are TGTGCCAGCAGTGAGAGGGGAAGGAGTGAGCAGTTCTTC. Translation: CASSERGRSEQFF. The V and J genes are TRBV6-1 and TRBJ2-1; D is tentatively TRBD1 or TRBD2 (5 bases each). The CDR3 is made up of 13 amino acids. CDR1 and CDR2 from the germline V gene are MNHNS and SASEGT. V was shortened by 3 bases and J by 9 bases, with 12 bases between the two germline ends.

This clonotype came up a few times. This chain links TRBV20-1 with TRBJ1-5; D is uncertain. The CDR3 extends over 13 amino acids. The V end lost 1 base, the J end lost 4 bases, and 8 bases lay between the germline ends. Germline V gene lookup returns CDR1 DFQATT and CDR2 SNEGSKA (reference sequence). The CDR3 loop is CSARGAGNQPQHF. DNA of the CDR3: TGCAGTGCTAGAGGAGCTGGAAATCAGCCCCAGCATTTT.

This clonotype has a count of ten or more. CDR3 region: CASSLMDGTYEQYF. The DNA of the CDR3 is TGTGCCAGCAGCTTAATGGACGGAACCTACGAGCAGTACTTC. The V gene is TRBV7-3, the J gene TRBJ2-7; D unclear. The V end was cut by 1 base, the J end by 2 bases, with 9 bases between. CDR3 size: 14 residues. Germline CDR1 is SGHTA and CDR2 is FQGTGA.

At least ten counts were recorded for this clonotype. The chain combines TRBV5-1 with TRBJ2-1, with 7 bases matching TRBD1. The CDR3 totals 16 residues. After removal of 0 bases from V and 3 bases from J, the junction contained 6 bases not matched to a gene. Germline CDR1 reads SGHRS; CDR2 reads YFSETQ. CDR3 sequence reads: CASSLDLGGNYNEQFF. The CDR3 nucleotides read TGCGCCAGCAGCTTGGATCTAGGGGGCAACTACAATGAGCAGTTCTTC. The whole variable domain, remainder taken from reference TRBV5-1 and TRBJ2-1, is KAGVTQTPRYLIKTRGQQVTLSCSPISGHRSVSWYQQTPGQGLQFLFEYFSETQRNKGNFPGRFSGRQFSNSRSEMNVSTLELGDSALYLCASSLDLGGNYNEQFFGPGTRLTVL.

J is TRBJ2-2 and V is TRBV10-3; no reliable D call. This CDR3 spans 17 amino acids. The V end lost 3 bases, the J end lost 1 base, and 15 bases lay between the germline ends. Germline V lookup: CDR1 ENHRY, CDR2 SYGVKD. For the CDR3, the DNA is TGTGCCATCAGTGACATCGGGCGAAACCAGAACACCGGGGAGCTGTTTTTT. Translating gives CAISDIGRNQNTGELFF.

This clonotype was counted at least ten times. This chain connects TRBV5-1 to TRBJ1-1; unclear D gene. Germline V lookup: CDR1 SGHRS, CDR2 YFSETQ. Trimming removed 4 bases from V and 3 bases from J, with 10 bases in between. The CDR3 is 13 amino acids. The CDR3 DNA reads TGCGCCAGCAGCCGTTGGGTGGACACTGAAGCTTTCTTT. Translating it yields CASSRWVDTEAFF.

This clonotype was recorded many times. This chain connects TRBV20-1 to TRBJ2-7, with TRBD2 matching 11 bases. CDR3 length: 15 residues. From germline, CDR1 is DFQATT and CDR2 SNEGSKA (reference sequence). The junction had 9 bases not matched to a gene; V was cut back by 4 bases and J by 4 bases. This CDR3 is CSAIGGGLAAYEQYF. The CDR3 DNA is TGCAGTGCTATAGGGGGGGGACTAGCGGCATACGAGCAGTACTTC.

The table lists this clonotype with many counts. This chain links TRBV3-1 with TRBJ2-5; TRBD1 might be the D (7 bases). The germline V and J ends were trimmed by 2 bases and 0 bases, with 10 bases remaining between them. This CDR3 is built from 15 residues. The V gene's germline CDR1 is LGHDT and CDR2 YNNKEL (reference sequence). The CDR3 loop is CASSQRGTDQETQYF. The CDR3 nucleotides read TGTGCCAGCAGCCAACGGGGGACAGACCAAGAGACCCAGTACTTC.

This clonotype was seen a handful of times. The rearrangement joins TRBV10-3 to TRBJ1-2, with TRBD1 as a possible D gene (6 bases). V was shortened by 5 bases and J by 8 bases, with 15 bases between the two germline ends. The length of the CDR3 is 13 residues. CDR1 is ENHRY and CDR2 is SYGVKD in the germline V gene. CDR3 amino acids: CAISIPGEEGYTF. The CDR3 DNA reads as TGTGCCATCAGTATTCCAGGGGAGGAGGGCTACACCTTC.

This clonotype was picked up many times. The chain combines TRBV3-1 with TRBJ1-3; D call uncertain. The germline CDR1 and CDR2 sequences are LGHDT and YNNKEL (reference sequence). The CDR3 length is 15 residues. Trimming stripped 0 bases from V and 4 bases from J, with 10 bases between. The CDR3 region has the DNA TGTGCCAGCAGCCAAGATCACCGGAGCGGAAACACCATATATTTT. Translated: CASSQDHRSGNTIYF.